This T cell receptor (beta chain) was profiled in a study of blood T cells in healthy people across ages. Sample-barcoded 5' priming and a J-beta primer mix drove a second PCR of roughly 7 to 11 cycles. TCRdb itself ran the 5' RACE reads through MiXCR, one entry per CDR3 protein. The profile covers about 670,000 distinct CDR3 sequences, with about 50% appearing a single time and roughly 12% taken by the ten largest. The V gene end was trimmed by 4 bases and the J gene end by 5 bases; junction bases not matched to a gene: 4. The V gene's germline CDR1 is LGHDT and CDR2 YNNKEL (reference sequence). This CDR3 is built from 14 residues.

The sequencing sample was made of blood. This TCR derives from a woman over 75 in good health. The genes are TRBV3-1 and TRBJ2-3; 9 bases agree with TRBD2. For the CDR3, the DNA is TGTGCCAGCAGCCGCGGGGGGGCAGGAGATACGCAGTATTTT. Amino acids: CASSRGGAGDTQYF.